Below are 32 T cell receptor beta chains sequenced from a single sample in a study of cytomegalovirus exposure and HLA in healthy donors (dated by TCRdb to about 2017). Library construction relied on the immunoSEQ multiplex PCR assay. TCRdb stores this immuneACCESS table with in-frame sequences only. Part of the clones is absent; in the studies checked, under half of the shortfall reflects unresolved V genes, and no reason is known for the rest. The sample table contains 71,000 or so clones; only one count was recorded for roughly 94% of them. The ten largest clonotypes hold 2.5% to 3.5% of the sample. Sequenced sample: PBMCs. These receptors were collected from a woman between 18 and 30 years old in good health and CMV-seropositive.

The V call is TRBV27, the J call TRBJ2-7; 11 bases agree with TRBD1. Germline trimming cut 8 bases from V and 2 bases from J; bases unmatched to any gene: 8. Germline V gene data show CDR1 as MNHEY and CDR2 as SMNVEV (reference sequence). CDR3 size: 15 residues. In DNA, the CDR3 is TGTGCCAGCCATAACCGGGACAGGGGGACCTACGAGCAGTACTTC. Translation: CASHNRDRGTYEQYF.

The chain uses TRBV6-5 and TRBJ1-5; the D is unclear. From germline, CDR1 is MNHEY and CDR2 SVGAGI. Trimming removed 0 bases at V and 2 bases at J, with 11 bases between. CDR3 size: 16 residues. CDR3 bases: TGTGCCAGCAGTTACTCGACGGAGGGAGGCAATCAGCCCCAGCATTTT. It translates to CASSYSTEGGNQPQHF.

This chain joins TRBV6-5 and TRBJ2-7, with 13 bases that match TRBD2. This CDR3 has 15 residues. V was clipped by 4 bases and J by 5 bases; unmatched bases: 5. Germline assignment: CDR1 MNHEY and CDR2 SVGAGI. CDR3 amino acids: CASSLTSGRVHEQYF. CDR3 in DNA: TGTGCCAGCAGTTTAACTAGCGGGAGGGTACACGAGCAGTACTTC.

V is TRBV27 and J is TRBJ2-2, with TRBD1 matching 10 bases. Germline V gives CDR1 MNHEY, CDR2 SMNVEV (reference sequence). With 8 bases clipped from V and 10 bases from J, the junction kept 13 bases outside the gene matches. There are 15 residues in the CDR3. The DNA for the CDR3 is TGTGCCAGCGGAAAGTGGGACAGGGGTTTGGTGGAGCTGTTTTTT. It codes for CASGKWDRGLVELFF.

The chain has TRBV7-2 and TRBJ2-1; 10 bases are a match to TRBD2. V dropped 5 bases and J dropped 3; count of bases not matched to a gene: 13. The CDR3 has 18 amino acids. CDR1 and CDR2 (germline): SGHTA, FQGNSA. The CDR3 here is CASSPPPGLAVYYNEQFF. CDR3 nucleotides: TGTGCCAGCAGCCCCCCCCCTGGACTAGCGGTGTACTACAATGAGCAGTTCTTC. Supplemented by reference TRBV7-2 and TRBJ2-1, the full variable domain reads GAGVSQSPSNKVTEKGKDVELRCDPISGHTALYWYRQSLGQGLEFLIYFQGNSAPDKSGLPSDRFSAERTGGSVSTLTIQRTQQEDSAVYLCASSPPPGLAVYYNEQFFGPGTRLTVL.

The chain carries TRBV9 and TRBJ2-2; 7 bases are shared with TRBD1. V was clipped by 0 bases and J by 7 bases; unmatched bases: 6. The CDR3 is made up of 15 amino acids. Germline V gene lookup returns CDR1 SGDLS and CDR2 YYNGEE. The CDR3 loop reads CASSVAPGGGGELFF. CDR3 coding DNA: TGTGCCAGCAGCGTAGCACCAGGGGGTGGCGGGGAGCTGTTTTTT.

The genes are TRBV10-3 and TRBJ2-2; 13 nucleotides align to TRBD2. Germline CDR1 ENHRY, CDR2 SYGVKD. This CDR3 is built from 18 residues. V trimming: 0 bases; J trimming: 6 bases; junction bases outside the gene matches: 7. The CDR3 DNA is TGTGCCATCAGTGAGTCGACTCCTGGACTAGCGGGAGCCGGGGAGCTGTTTTTT. Translation: CAISESTPGLAGAGELFF.

The DNA of the CDR3 is TGTGCCAGCAGCTCCCGGGACAGACAAGAGACCCAGTACTTC. Its translation: CASSSRDRQETQYF. The chain has TRBV7-2 and TRBJ2-5; 7 nucleotides line up with TRBD1. The CDR3 is 14 amino acids. The J segment lost 2 bases and the V segment lost 4 bases, leaving 4 bases of the junction unmatched. The V gene's germline CDR1 is SGHTA and CDR2 FQGNSA.

The V and J genes are TRBV6-1 and TRBJ1-3; TRBD1 aligns across 11 bases. Germline assignment: CDR1 MNHNS and CDR2 SASEGT. The CDR3 has 15 residues. Trimming cost V 5 bases and J 3 bases; bases outside gene matches: 3. The CDR3 DNA reads TGTGCCAGCAGTCGGGACAGGGGGGGTGGAAACACCATATATTTT. Its translation is CASSRDRGGGNTIYF.

The V call is TRBV7-2, the J call TRBJ1-5; D not resolved. Per the germline V gene, CDR1 is SGHTA and CDR2 is FQGNSA. V was trimmed by 5 bases and J by 9 bases, leaving 17 bases between them. The CDR3 is 14 amino acids. The CDR3, as DNA: TGTGCCAGCAGCCTCACGCGGTGGCTTTCGCCCCAGCATTTT. This encodes CASSLTRWLSPQHF.

The chain combines TRBV28 with TRBJ2-2, with 8 bases aligning to TRBD1. Germline CDR1 is MDHEN and CDR2 is SYDVKM. The J segment lost 5 bases and the V segment lost 6 bases, leaving 5 bases of the junction unmatched. The CDR3 runs to 14 residues. The CDR3 sequence: CASSPDRDTGELFF. The CDR3 DNA is TGTGCCAGCAGCCCGGACAGGGATACCGGGGAGCTGTTTTTT. Full variable domain (remainder filled in from reference TRBV28 and TRBJ2-2): DVKVTQSSRYLVKRTGEKVFLECVQDMDHENMFWYRQDPGLGLRLIYFSYDVKMKEKGDIPEGYSVSREKKERFSLILESASTNQTSMYLCASSPDRDTGELFFGEGSRLTVL.

The chain combines TRBV7-9 with TRBJ1-3; tentative D call: TRBD1 (6 bases). Trimming removed 3 bases from V and 2 bases from J, with 8 bases in between. The CDR3 totals 14 residues. The germline CDR1 and CDR2 sequences are SEHNR and FQNEAQ (reference sequence). CDR3 DNA: TGTGCCAGCAGCTTCCCAGGGGCTGGAAACACCATATATTTT. This translates into CASSFPGAGNTIYF.

This chain uses TRBV4-2 with TRBJ1-3; D is uncertain. The germline V gene encodes CDR1 LGHNA and CDR2 YNFKEQ. This CDR3 spans 14 amino acids. Trimming cost V 2 bases and J 0 bases, with 5 bases left between them. This CDR3 reads CASSQINSGNTIYF. CDR3 nucleotide sequence: TGTGCCAGCAGCCAAATCAACTCTGGAAACACCATATATTTT.

The chain has TRBV10-1 and TRBJ1-5, with 9 bases fitting TRBD1. The CDR3 runs to 15 residues. Germline assignment: CDR1 WNHNN and CDR2 SYGVQD (reference sequence). Trimming cost V 4 bases and J 3 bases; bases outside gene matches: 4. The CDR3 loop reads CASSGTGGFNQPQHF. The DNA of the CDR3 is TGCGCCAGCAGTGGTACAGGGGGCTTCAATCAGCCCCAGCATTTT.

This clone was counted a single time. The rearrangement links TRBV7-2 to TRBJ2-3; 11 bases align to TRBD2. Per the germline V gene, CDR1 is SGHTA and CDR2 is FQGNSA. CDR3 length: 18 amino acids. J gave up 0 bases and V 1 base, and 6 bases lay outside the gene matches. CDR3 bases: TGTGCCAGCAGCTTAGATTTAGCGGGAGGGCATAGCACAGATACGCAGTATTTT. Translation gives CASSLDLAGGHSTDTQYF.

The rearrangement uses TRBV27 and TRBJ2-7, with 9 bases identical to TRBD1. V lost 5 bases, J lost 4 bases, and 6 bases stayed unmatched. The CDR3 loop spans 14 amino acids. Per the germline V gene, CDR1 is MNHEY and CDR2 is SMNVEV (reference sequence). The CDR3 DNA reads TGTGCCAGCAGTAGACAGGGGGAGTCATACGAGCAGTACTTC. Residues: CASSRQGESYEQYF.

This clone has only one observation. This rearrangement joins TRBV14 to TRBJ2-3, with a possible D match to TRBD1 (6 bases). The CDR3 length is 16 residues. Germline CDR1 and CDR2: SGHDN and FVKESK. V lost 1 base and J 2 bases, leaving 13 bases between the germline ends. The DNA for the CDR3 is TGTGCCAGCAGCCAAGCTGGGGGCTCGATCACAGATACGCAGTATTTT. Encoded protein: CASSQAGGSITDTQYF. The full variable domain, with the rest looked up from reference TRBV14 and TRBJ2-3, is EAGVTQFPSHSVIEKGQTVTLRCDPISGHDNLYWYRRVMGKEIKFLLHFVKESKQDESGMPNNRFLAERTGGTYSTLKVQPAELEDSGVYFCASSQAGGSITDTQYFGPGTRLTVL.

The chain uses TRBV7-9 and TRBJ2-1; TRBD2 is a possible D gene (6 bases). V was pared by 6 bases and J by 5 bases, with 11 bases between. The CDR3 is made up of 13 amino acids. CDR1 SEHNR and CDR2 FQNEAQ come from the germline V gene (reference sequence). CDR3 loop: CASSWDSHNEQFF. The CDR3 nucleotides are TGTGCCAGCAGTTGGGACTCTCACAATGAGCAGTTCTTC.

V usage is TRBV7-2 and J usage is TRBJ1-2; D perhaps matches TRBD1 (5 bases). This CDR3 has 13 amino acids. Trimming took off 0 bases at V and 7 bases at J, with 9 bases between the two ends. Germline values: CDR1 SGHTA, CDR2 FQGNSA. CDR3: CASSLAPQGGYTF. CDR3 sequence (DNA): TGTGCCAGCAGCTTAGCGCCCCAGGGTGGCTACACCTTC.

This rearrangement joins TRBV4-1 to TRBJ2-2, with a weak D call TRBD1 (6 bases). The CDR3 spans 15 residues. Germline V gives CDR1 MGHRA, CDR2 YSYEKL. V was cut by 4 bases and J by 3 bases, with 12 bases left in between. The CDR3 region has the DNA TGCGCCAGCAGCCCAGGGGATAGGGACACCGGGGAGCTGTTTTTT. This encodes CASSPGDRDTGELFF.

The chain joins TRBV5-1 to TRBJ1-6; no definite D call. This CDR3 has 15 amino acids. Germline V CDR1 and CDR2: SGHRS, YFSETQ. Trimming pared 0 bases from V and 0 bases from J, leaving 4 bases between. This CDR3 is CASSLESSYNSPLHF. The CDR3 nucleotides are TGCGCCAGCAGCTTGGAGAGCTCCTATAATTCACCCCTCCACTTT.

The chain joins TRBV6-6 to TRBJ1-1; D possibly corresponds to TRBD1 (5 bases). This CDR3 contains 13 residues. Germline CDR1 is MNHNY and CDR2 is SVGAGI (reference sequence). The V end lost 7 bases, the J end lost 7 bases, and 16 bases lay between the germline ends. CDR3 sequence (DNA): TGTGCCAGCACCCCAGGGCCCGCCGTTGAAGCTTTCTTT. Its protein product is CASTPGPAVEAFF.

On this clone: A junction end diverges from the germline sequence, so it may reflect a read error. The chain recombines TRBV7-2 with TRBJ2-3; 9 nucleotides line up with TRBD2. This CDR3 is 15 amino acids long. CDR1 and CDR2 (germline): SGHTA, FQGNSA. Here the CDR3 DNA reads TGTGCCAACAGCTTAGCGGCGGGGGGGCCAGATACGCAGTATTTT. This encodes CANSLAAGGPDTQYF.

The DNA for the CDR3 is TGTGCTAGTGGTCGGGGACAGTACGAGCAGTACTTC. Its translation: CASGRGQYEQYF. V and J are TRBV12-5 and TRBJ2-7; TRBD1 matches 7 bases. CDR1 and CDR2 (germline): LGHNT, FRNRAP. CDR3 size: 12 residues. The trim removed 5 bases at V and 4 bases at J, leaving 2 bases unmatched.

The chain employs TRBV6-1 and TRBJ1-4; D may be TRBD1 (6 bases). Germline V gives CDR1 MNHNS, CDR2 SASEGT. The CDR3 has 14 amino acids. V was cut by 6 bases and J by 0 bases, with 8 bases left in between. The CDR3 region is CASRQGATNEKLFF. CDR3 bases: TGTGCCAGCAGACAGGGTGCAACTAATGAAAAACTGTTTTTT.

This chain uses TRBV7-9 with TRBJ1-6; TRBD1 might be the D (5 bases). The CDR3 consists of 14 residues. Between the trimmed V and J ends, which lost 1 base and 13 bases, there was a span of 14 bases. Germline V gene lookup returns CDR1 SEHNR and CDR2 FQNEAQ (reference sequence). The CDR3 DNA reads as TGTGCCAGCAGCTTAGACGGGGGTAGGAGTCCCCTCCACTTT. Translation: CASSLDGGRSPLHF.

V usage is TRBV6-6 and J usage is TRBJ2-3; a weak D match, TRBD2 (6 bases). V was pared by 5 bases and J by 0 bases, with 9 bases between. CDR1 is MNHNY and CDR2 is SVGAGI in the germline V gene (reference sequence). This CDR3 has 14 amino acids. The CDR3 here is CASSTRGSTDTQYF. CDR3 bases: TGTGCCAGCAGTACACGGGGGAGCACAGATACGCAGTATTTT.

The chain joins TRBV7-3 to TRBJ1-5; 10 bases are a match to TRBD1. Germline CDR1 SGHTA, CDR2 FQGTGA. V shed 2 bases, J shed 5 bases, and the junction held 12 bases outside the gene matches. The CDR3 loop spans 18 amino acids. The CDR3 DNA follows: TGTGCCAGCAGCTTATCCCTTCAAACCGGGACAGGGGATCAGCCCCAGCATTTT. Translation gives CASSLSLQTGTGDQPQHF.

This chain joins TRBV2 and TRBJ2-1; TRBD2 matches at 7 bases. J lost 4 bases, V lost 8 bases, and 8 bases had no gene match. Germline assignment: CDR1 SNHLY and CDR2 FYNNEI. The CDR3 covers 14 residues. CDR3 sequence: CASATSVNYNEQFF. CDR3 in DNA: TGTGCCAGCGCCACTAGCGTAAATTACAATGAGCAGTTCTTC. The full variable domain, its missing parts supplied by reference TRBV2 and TRBJ2-1, is EPEVTQTPSHQVTQMGQEVILRCVPISNHLYFYWYRQILGQKVEFLVSFYNNEISEKSEIFDDQFSVERPDGSNFTLKIRSTKLEDSAMYFCASATSVNYNEQFFGPGTRLTVL.

The rearrangement links TRBV5-1 to TRBJ2-1, with TRBD1 matching over 8 bases. CDR1 is SGHRS and CDR2 is YFSETQ in the germline V gene. With 0 bases clipped from V and 6 bases from J, the junction kept 5 bases outside the gene matches. The CDR3 length is 15 residues. CDR3 protein: CASSLASGQGNEQFF. In DNA, the CDR3 is TGCGCCAGCAGCTTGGCCTCAGGACAGGGCAATGAGCAGTTCTTC.

This clone was recorded only once. J is TRBJ1-2 and V is TRBV6-5; 8 bases map to TRBD1. The germline V gene has CDR1 MNHEY and CDR2 SVGAGI. V shed 4 bases and J 10 bases; nucleotides not matched to a gene: 2. This CDR3 has 11 amino acids. The CDR3 DNA follows: TGTGCCAGCAGTTCGGACAGGGCCTACACCTTC. Translating it yields CASSSDRAYTF.

This clone has only a few counts. The J gene is TRBJ1-1, the V gene TRBV27, with D possibly TRBD1 on 6 matching bases. This CDR3 region has 13 residues. Trimming cost V 3 bases and J 10 bases, with 15 bases left between them. Germline CDR1 MNHEY, CDR2 SMNVEV (reference sequence). The DNA of the CDR3 is TGTGCCAGCAGTTTTCGACAGGAGACAGCAGCTTTCTTT. It encodes CASSFRQETAAFF.